This is a list of T cell receptor beta chains from one sample in a study of T-cell reconstitution after alpha-beta-depleted transplantation in children. TCRdb reanalysed the PCR reads using MiXCR and keeps one entry per CDR3 protein. The repertoire holds 550,000 to 600,000 distinct CDR3 sequences, with under 30% as singletons. The sample here was PBMCs, mostly from graft donor cells, taken 360 days after TCRalphabeta/CD19-depleted stem cell transplant. The receptor source for this set is a boy less than two years old who had a stem cell transplant for acute myeloid leukemia, so the T cells may come from the graft donor. CDR3s include the opening cysteine and the closing phenylalanine or tryptophan. The D gene is left open where the match is weak. Clone sizes are given selectively: once, few, many, or a class where the clone is expanded.

size: many
J: TRBJ1-5
V: TRBV10-3
D: -
CDR3: CAISVTGVRDPNQPQHF
DNA: TGTGCCATCAGTGTAACAGGCGTTCGCGACCCAAATCAGCCCCAGCATTTT

size: many
J: TRBJ2-2
V: TRBV2
D: -
CDR3: CASRRDTGELFF
DNA: TGTGCCAGCAGAAGGGACACCGGGGAGCTGTTTTTT

size: -
J: TRBJ2-1
V: TRBV7-8
D: -
CDR3: CSSRPGGGEQFF
DNA: TGTTCCAGCAGGCCCGGAGGCGGGGAGCAGTTCTTC

size: few
J: TRBJ2-6
V: TRBV7-6
D: -
CDR3: CASRDSQASGANVLTF
DNA: TGTGCCAGCAGGGATTCACAGGCCTCTGGGGCCAACGTCCTGACTTTC

size: many
J: TRBJ2-6
V: TRBV28
D: TRBD1
CDR3: CASRKPGQALSGANVLTF
DNA: TGTGCCAGCAGGAAACCGGGACAGGCCCTCTCTGGGGCCAACGTCCTGACTTTC

size: few
J: TRBJ2-2
V: TRBV20-1
D: -
CDR3: CSAPRGGTGYTGELFF
DNA: TGCAGTGCTCCCAGGGGGGGAACAGGTTACACCGGGGAGCTGTTTTTT

size: many
J: TRBJ2-3
V: TRBV5-5
D: -
CDR3: CASSFGQKTDTQYF
DNA: TGTGCCAGCAGCTTCGGGCAGAAGACAGATACGCAGTATTTT

size: few
J: TRBJ1-1
V: TRBV6-2/TRBV6-3
D: TRBD1
CDR3: CASSYSRRSGGDRGLGTEAFF
DNA: TGTGCCAGCAGTTACTCCCGGCGTTCAGGGGGGGACAGGGGGCTTGGCACTGAAGCTTTCTTT

size: -
J: TRBJ2-1
V: TRBV12-5
D: TRBD1
CDR3: CASGLGQGRSYNEQFF
DNA: TGTGCTAGTGGTTTGGGACAGGGGAGGTCCTACAATGAGCAGTTCTTC

size: few
J: TRBJ2-3
V: TRBV28
D: -
CDR3: CASSSLPPGPVSDTQYF
DNA: TGTGCCAGCAGTTCCCTACCGCCGGGCCCAGTGTCAGATACGCAGTATTTT

size: -
J: TRBJ2-5
V: TRBV9
D: -
CDR3: CASSVGPGDQETQYF
DNA: TGTGCCAGCAGCGTAGGGCCCGGGGACCAAGAGACCCAGTACTTC

size: few
J: TRBJ2-2
V: TRBV6-5
D: -
CDR3: CASSSRGSRAGELFF
DNA: TGTGCCAGCAGTTCTAGGGGAAGCAGGGCCGGGGAGCTGTTTTTT

size: many
J: TRBJ2-5
V: TRBV6-5
D: -
CDR3: CATREGGETQYF
DNA: TGTGCCACCCGTGAGGGGGGAGAGACCCAGTACTTC

size: few
J: TRBJ2-4
V: TRBV6-2/TRBV6-3
D: TRBD1
CDR3: CASRSGTENIQYF
DNA: TGTGCCAGCAGGTCCGGGACAGAAAACATTCAGTACTTC

size: few
J: TRBJ1-1
V: TRBV10-3
D: -
CDR3: CAIIEGTGTEAFF
DNA: TGTGCCATCATCGAGGGTACGGGCACTGAAGCTTTCTTT

size: -
J: TRBJ1-2
V: TRBV11-3
D: TRBD1
CDR3: CASSLVAGQGSPTGDYGYTF
DNA: TGTGCCAGCAGCTTAGTAGCGGGACAGGGTTCGCCAACAGGGGATTATGGCTACACCTTC

size: once
J: TRBJ1-5
V: TRBV18
D: -
CDR3: CASRGGLDHQPQHF
DNA: TGTGCCAGCCGGGGGGGCCTGGACCATCAGCCCCAGCATTTT

size: many
J: TRBJ2-7
V: TRBV24-1
D: TRBD1
CDR3: CATSESGTGVYEQYF
DNA: TGTGCCACCAGTGAGTCCGGGACAGGGGTCTACGAGCAGTACTTC

size: -
J: TRBJ1-1
V: TRBV7-7
D: -
CDR3: CASSAMGSGSDTEAFF
DNA: TGTGCCAGCAGCGCAATGGGTTCCGGGTCGGACACTGAAGCTTTCTTT

size: -
J: TRBJ2-1
V: TRBV6-5
D: -
CDR3: CASSYNDGGGPSNEQFF
DNA: TGTGCCAGCAGTTACAACGATGGCGGGGGCCCCTCCAATGAGCAGTTCTTC

size: many
J: TRBJ2-1
V: TRBV12-3/TRBV12-4
D: TRBD1
CDR3: CASSLEDREQFF
DNA: TGTGCCAGCAGTTTGGAGGACAGGGAACAGTTCTTC

size: -
J: TRBJ1-1
V: TRBV5-1
D: -
CDR3: CASRTVGGNTEAFF
DNA: TGCGCCAGCAGAACCGTCGGGGGGAACACTGAAGCTTTCTTT

size: -
J: TRBJ1-6
V: TRBV2
D: -
CDR3: CASSEAAPLHF
DNA: TGTGCCAGCAGTGAAGCGGCACCCCTCCACTTT

size: many
J: TRBJ1-2
V: TRBV20-1
D: -
CDR3: CSAPPGLGGDYGYTF
DNA: TGCAGTGCTCCCCCAGGTTTGGGGGGCGACTATGGCTACACCTTC

size: few
J: TRBJ2-1
V: TRBV10-1
D: -
CDR3: CASSRFPTGLRNEQFF
DNA: TGCGCCAGCAGCCGTTTTCCGACAGGTCTCAGGAATGAGCAGTTCTTC

size: -
J: TRBJ1-1
V: TRBV12-3/TRBV12-4
D: TRBD1
CDR3: CASSSHADRGPEAFF
DNA: TGTGCCAGCAGTTCCCACGCCGACAGGGGCCCTGAAGCTTTCTTT

size: few
J: TRBJ1-2
V: TRBV20-1
D: -
CDR3: CSARDQIYGYTF
DNA: TGCAGTGCTAGAGATCAAATCTATGGCTACACCTTC

size: many
J: TRBJ1-2
V: TRBV28
D: -
CDR3: CASSLGRVEEGYTF
DNA: TGTGCCAGCAGTCTGGGACGGGTTGAGGAGGGCTACACCTTC

size: many
J: TRBJ2-7
V: TRBV15
D: -
CDR3: CATSRDVDRSSRRQYF
DNA: TGTGCCACCAGCAGAGACGTCGACAGGTCGTCTCGGAGGCAGTACTTC

size: many
J: TRBJ2-1
V: TRBV6-5
D: -
CDR3: CASRQGSSYNEQFF
DNA: TGTGCCAGCAGACAGGGCAGCTCCTACAATGAGCAGTTCTTC

size: few
J: TRBJ2-7
V: TRBV20-1
D: TRBD1
CDR3: CSAIPGQGVREQYF
DNA: TGCAGTGCCATTCCGGGACAGGGGGTAAGGGAGCAGTACTTC

size: few
J: TRBJ1-6
V: TRBV5-1
D: -
CDR3: CASSRNPSIQNSPLHF
DNA: TGCGCCAGCAGCCGTAATCCAAGCATACAAAATTCACCCCTCCACTTT